This T cell receptor (beta chain) is from a study of blood T cell repertoires in COVID-19. Study summary: The United States, Italy and Spain were the sources of the acute and convalescent COVID-19 samples. The analysed material was cDNA or gDNA that came from T cells, B-cell-depleted T cells, or PBMCs.

CDR1 and CDR2 (germline): PRHDT, FYEKMQ (reference sequence). CDR3 size: 13 residues. V was pared by 4 bases and J by 5 bases, with 4 bases of the junction left unmatched. Study processing details: Estimates of nucleated cell counts were drawn from the amplification of reference gene primers. TCRdb's table, derived via immunoSEQ multiplex PCR, lists solely in-frame clones and lacks some. V, J and clone size are those of that table, while D and trimming were read from the DNA. The profile shows around 67,000 clones, about 90% of them singletons. The chain combines TRBV13 with TRBJ1-2, with 7 bases identical to TRBD1. The specimen was peripheral blood. The receptor was derived from a human donor in a cohort sampled during active COVID-19. The CDR3 sequence: CASSSTGTYGYTF. The CDR3 bases are TGTGCCAGCAGCTCGACAGGGACATATGGCTACACCTTC.